This T cell receptor beta chain stems from a study of CD8 T cells in ankylosing spondylitis. Study-level results: Blood of patients with ankylosing spondylitis appeared to be characterized by a TCR beta motif of eight highly homologous variants. Disease-associated clonotypes exhibited CD8+ identity and were relatively infrequent in peripheral blood.

About this clonotype itself: Its antigen is undetermined.

Germline CDR1 SGDLS, CDR2 YYNGEE. V lost 9 bases and J 8 bases, leaving 12 bases between the germline ends. The CDR3 loop spans 12 amino acids. Library preparation for TCR beta used quantitative 5'-RACE with molecular barcodes. TCRdb itself ran the 5' RACE reads through MiXCR, one entry per CDR3 protein. The table records approximately 440,000 distinct CDR3 sequences, 15% to 20% of them present only once. The sequenced sample consisted of blood, either unsorted or a sorted T cell fraction (not recorded which). This sequence originates from a male donor with ankylosing spondylitis. The V gene is TRBV9, the J gene TRBJ1-6; no clear D. Here the CDR3 reads CATGSVDSPLHF. The CDR3 bases are TGTGCCACCGGTTCGGTTGATTCACCCCTCCACTTT. The whole variable domain, filled in from reference TRBV9 and TRBJ1-6, reads DSGVTQTPKHLITATGQRVTLRCSPRSGDLSVYWYQQSLDQGLQFLIQYYNGEERAKGNILERFSAQQFPDLHSELNLSSLELGDSALYFCATGSVDSPLHFGNGTRLTVT.